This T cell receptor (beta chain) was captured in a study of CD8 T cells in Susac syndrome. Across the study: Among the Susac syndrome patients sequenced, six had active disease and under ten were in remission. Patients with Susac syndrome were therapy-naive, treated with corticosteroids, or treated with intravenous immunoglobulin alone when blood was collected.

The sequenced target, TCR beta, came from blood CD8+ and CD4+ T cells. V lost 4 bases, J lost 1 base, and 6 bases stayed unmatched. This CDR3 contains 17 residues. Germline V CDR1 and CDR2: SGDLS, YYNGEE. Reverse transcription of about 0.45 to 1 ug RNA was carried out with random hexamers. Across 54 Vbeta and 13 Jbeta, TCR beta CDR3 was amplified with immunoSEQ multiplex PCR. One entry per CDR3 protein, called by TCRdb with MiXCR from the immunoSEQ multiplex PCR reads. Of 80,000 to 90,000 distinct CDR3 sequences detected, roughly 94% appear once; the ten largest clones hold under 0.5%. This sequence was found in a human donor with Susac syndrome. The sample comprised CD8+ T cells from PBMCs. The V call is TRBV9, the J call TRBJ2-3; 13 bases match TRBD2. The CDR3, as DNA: TGTGCCAGCAGCCCAGAAGGGACTAGCGGGGGCACAGATACGCAGTATTTT. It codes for CASSPEGTSGGTDTQYF.